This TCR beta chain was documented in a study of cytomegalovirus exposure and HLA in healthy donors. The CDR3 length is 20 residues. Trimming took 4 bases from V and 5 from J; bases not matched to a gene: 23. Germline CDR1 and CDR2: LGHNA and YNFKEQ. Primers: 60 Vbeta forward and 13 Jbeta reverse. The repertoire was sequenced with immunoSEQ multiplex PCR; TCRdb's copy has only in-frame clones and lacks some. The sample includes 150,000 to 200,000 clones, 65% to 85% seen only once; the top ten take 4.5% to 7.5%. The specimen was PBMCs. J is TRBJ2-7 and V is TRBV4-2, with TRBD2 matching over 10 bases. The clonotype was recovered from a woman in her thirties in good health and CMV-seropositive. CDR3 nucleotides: TGTGCCAGCAGCCTTGGAAGGAGCGGTAGCGGGGGGTTTGGTACGGACGAGCAGTACTTC. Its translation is CASSLGRSGSGGFGTDEQYF.